The present T cell receptor (beta chain) was sequenced within a study of blood T cell repertoires in COVID-19. Study details: The United States, Italy and Spain provided the acute and convalescent COVID-19 samples. T cells, B-cell-depleted T cells, or PBMCs provided the cDNA or gDNA that served as material.

The CDR3 length is 13 residues. Per germline, CDR1 SGHDN and CDR2 FVKESK. The ends were cut back, 4 bases at V and 7 bases at J, with 14 bases in the middle. As processed by the authors: Nucleated cell counts were estimated from reference gene primer amplification. Sequencing used immunoSEQ multiplex PCR; TCRdb keeps in-frame clones, though not all of them. V, J and clone size are those of that table, while D and trimming were read from the DNA. The repertoire consists of 200,000 to 300,000 clones, with about 80% occurring once and the leading ten covering around 3.4%. This sequence joins TRBV14 and TRBJ2-7, with D possibly TRBD1 on 5 matching bases. What was sequenced was peripheral blood. The TCR comes from an elderly woman with acute or convalescent COVID-19. The CDR3 coding sequence is TGTGCCAGCAGCCCGTACAGGCGGCGGGAGCAGTACTTC. This gives the protein CASSPYRRREQYF.